The 29 T cell receptor beta chains listed next were all sequenced from one sample in a study of vaccination and CD4 T cells after COVID-19. These receptors' antigens are unknown. The Oncomine TCR Beta short-read assay was applied to DNA of cultured CD4+ T cells. TCRdb analysed the PCR reads with MiXCR anew, one entry per CDR3 protein. This table has fewer than 15,000 distinct CDR3 sequences, about 28% appearing once. Treatment specified: approximately 9-day PBMC culture with coronavirus spike peptide pools or control peptides (ViraFEST assay). The specimen was cultured CD4+ T cells from blood. These receptors came from a human donor with COVID-19.

There are a few counts of this clonotype. The genes are TRBV15 and TRBJ1-4; 7 bases fit TRBD1. The CDR3 consists of 14 residues. V trimming: 6 bases; J trimming: 3 bases; junction bases outside the gene matches: 4. Germline CDR1 LNHNV, CDR2 YYDKDF (reference sequence). The CDR3 coding sequence is TGTGCCACCAGTACCGGGACAGCTAATGAAAAACTGTTTTTT. Translation gives CATSTGTANEKLFF. Full variable domain (outside the CDR3, taken from reference TRBV15 and TRBJ1-4): DAMVIQNPRYQVTQFGKPVTLSCSQTLNHNVMYWYQQKSSQAPKLLFHYYDKDFNNEADTPDNFQSRRPNTSFCFLDIRSPGLGDTAMYLCATSTGTANEKLFFGSGTQLSVL.

The sample holds a few counts of this clonotype. V usage is TRBV2 and J usage is TRBJ1-1; possible D gene TRBD1, 5 bases. V lost 8 bases and J 0 bases, leaving 10 bases between the germline ends. The V gene's germline CDR1 is SNHLY and CDR2 FYNNEI. The CDR3 runs to 13 residues. Written as DNA, the CDR3 is TGTGCCAGCCGAGACAGCATGAACACTGAAGCTTTCTTT. It yields the protein CASRDSMNTEAFF.

This clonotype was found a few times. The chain uses TRBV25-1 and TRBJ1-6, with 7 bases that match TRBD1. Germline loops: CDR1 MGHDK, CDR2 SYGVNS. The CDR3 sequence is 17 residues long. V was pared by 3 bases and J by 0 bases, with 5 bases of the junction left unmatched. The CDR3: CASSDPDRSSYNSPLHF. The CDR3 region has the DNA TGTGCCAGCAGTGACCCGGACAGGAGCTCCTATAATTCACCCCTCCACTTT.

The chain recombines TRBV5-4 with TRBJ1-1; a weak D match, TRBD1 (5 bases). Germline assignment: CDR1 SGHNT and CDR2 YYREEE (reference sequence). V lost 5 bases and J 1 base, leaving 18 bases between the germline ends. The length of the CDR3 is 16 residues. CDR3 sequence reads: CASSSGTGVRNTEAFF. The CDR3 region has the DNA TGTGCCAGCAGTTCCGGGACGGGGGTACGGAACACTGAAGCTTTCTTT.

This clonotype was detected a few times. The V and J genes are TRBV20-1 and TRBJ2-1, with a tentative D call TRBD2 (7 bases). CDR3 length: 14 residues. The germline gives CDR1 DFQATT, CDR2 SNEGSKA (reference sequence). V was pared by 3 bases and J by 9 bases, with 18 bases between. The DNA for the CDR3 is TGCAGTGCTAGTAGGGGGGGGGCTTCAAGTGAGCAGTTCTTC. It yields the protein CSASRGGASSEQFF.

This clonotype is termed medium-sized (0.01 to 0.1%). The V gene is TRBV10-1, the J gene TRBJ1-5; TRBD1 is a possible D gene (6 bases). The CDR3 totals 16 residues. The V end lost 7 bases, the J end lost 0 bases, and 16 bases lay between the germline ends. Looked up from germline, CDR1 is WNHNN and CDR2 is SYGVQD (reference sequence). The CDR3 loop is CASTSGGVFSNQPQHF. In DNA form, the CDR3 reads TGCGCCAGCACCTCCGGGGGCGTCTTTAGCAATCAGCCCCAGCATTTT.

This sequence joins TRBV9 and TRBJ2-5; 8 positions agree with TRBD1. The CDR3 consists of 15 residues. Germline V gene data show CDR1 as SGDLS and CDR2 as YYNGEE. Trimming cost V 3 bases and J 1 base; bases outside gene matches: 5. CDR3 nucleotide sequence: TGTGCCAGCAGCGGCGGGACAGGACCCCAAGAGACCCAGTACTTC. The encoded protein is CASSGGTGPQETQYF.

This clonotype has only a few counts. The chain links TRBV28 to TRBJ1-2; D call uncertain. V lost 7 bases and J 5 bases, leaving 20 bases between the germline ends. This CDR3 contains 15 residues. Per the germline V gene, CDR1 is MDHEN and CDR2 is SYDVKM. The CDR3 spells CASKVGSQSQYGYTF. The CDR3 nucleotides are TGTGCCAGCAAGGTCGGTAGCCAATCCCAATATGGCTACACCTTC.

This clonotype was counted a few times. The V gene is TRBV5-4, the J gene TRBJ1-1; weak D call: TRBD1 (5 bases). The V gene lost 4 bases and the J gene lost 0 bases, with 13 bases spanning the gap. CDR1 SGHNT and CDR2 YYREEE come from the germline V gene (reference sequence). The CDR3 is made up of 15 amino acids. The DNA for the CDR3 is TGTGCCAGCAGCAAAATGGGACTGCTGAACACTGAAGCTTTCTTT. This codes for CASSKMGLLNTEAFF.

About this clonotype itself: The junction departs from the called germline gene at one end, perhaps through a read error. The chain joins TRBV6-1 to TRBJ2-3; 12 bases match TRBD2. The CDR3 is made up of 13 amino acids. Germline loops: CDR1 MNHNS, CDR2 SASEGT. CDR3 in DNA: TGTGCCAGCAGTGAAGCTACTAGCGGGGGGTTAAATTTT. Its translation: CASSEATSGGLNF.

This clonotype has only a few counts. The rearrangement joins TRBV28 to TRBJ2-7, with TRBD2 as a possible D gene (7 bases). V was shortened by 3 bases and J by 5 bases, with 17 bases between the two germline ends. The length of the CDR3 is 15 residues. Per germline, CDR1 MDHEN and CDR2 SYDVKM. CDR3 amino acids: CASSFGGRGIDEQYF. CDR3 DNA: TGTGCCAGCAGTTTCGGGGGGCGCGGGATCGACGAGCAGTACTTC. Looking up the rest from reference TRBV28 and TRBJ2-7 gives the full variable domain: DVKVTQSSRYLVKRTGEKVFLECVQDMDHENMFWYRQDPGLGLRLIYFSYDVKMKEKGDIPEGYSVSREKKERFSLILESASTNQTSMYLCASSFGGRGIDEQYFGPGTRLTVT.

This clonotype is judged medium-sized. The V gene is TRBV27, the J gene TRBJ1-6; no firm D call. Germline lookup yields CDR1 MNHEY and CDR2 SMNVEV (reference sequence). V lost 3 bases and J lost 9, with 12 bases in between. The CDR3 runs 14 residues. The CDR3 region is CASSFSGGISPLHF. The CDR3 nucleotides are TGTGCCAGCAGTTTCTCGGGAGGCATTTCACCCCTCCACTTT.

In this sample, this clonotype turned up a few times. V usage is TRBV12-3 or TRBV12-4 and J usage is TRBJ2-1; D perhaps matches TRBD2 (6 bases). The CDR3 is 15 residues long. Trimming shortened V by 1 base and J by 5 bases, and 12 bases separated the two germline ends. CDR3 nucleotides: TGTGCCAGCAGTTTAGTGCAGGGAGGTAACAATGAGCAGTTCTTC. Residues: CASSLVQGGNNEQFF.

The table lists this clonotype with a few counts. This chain uses TRBV20-1 with TRBJ1-1; D might be TRBD1 (6 bases). The CDR3 contains 15 residues. Trimming left V 1 base short and J 9 bases short, with 21 bases between. CDR1 and CDR2 from the germline V gene are DFQATT and SNEGSKA (reference sequence). The CDR3 spells CSARALTQGWNQAFF. In DNA, the CDR3 is TGCAGTGCTAGAGCGTTGACACAGGGTTGGAATCAAGCTTTCTTT.

The chain carries TRBV19 and TRBJ1-2, with unresolved D. CDR1 and CDR2 (germline): LNHDA, SQIVND (reference sequence). The CDR3 contains 12 residues. CDR3: CSGGDRNYGYTF. Written as DNA, the CDR3 is TGTTCCGGCGGGGATCGCAACTATGGCTACACCTTC.

Notes on this clonotype: At one end, the junction sequence differs from germline, possibly due to a read error. This chain joins TRBV7-7 and TRBJ2-7, with 10 bases that match TRBD2. The CDR3 is 15 residues long. From germline, CDR1 is SSHAT and CDR2 FNYEAQ (reference sequence). The CDR3 spells CASSPWGLASHEQYF. The CDR3 nucleotides read TGTGCTAGCAGCCCATGGGGACTAGCGTCGCACGAGCAGTACTTC.

V gene TRBV7-2 combines with J gene TRBJ1-6; 8 nucleotides line up with TRBD1. V lost 2 bases, J lost 0 bases, and 6 bases stayed unmatched. The CDR3 extends over 18 amino acids. Germline loops: CDR1 SGHTA, CDR2 FQGNSA. CDR3: CASSLQGAQSSYNSPLHF. In nucleotides, the CDR3 is TGTGCCAGCAGCTTACAGGGGGCGCAGAGCTCCTATAATTCACCCCTCCACTTT.

The chain carries TRBV14 and TRBJ2-2; a possible D gene is TRBD2 (6 bases). The CDR3 runs 15 residues. The V end lost 1 base, the J end lost 5 bases, and 11 bases lay between the germline ends. The germline V gene encodes CDR1 SGHDN and CDR2 FVKESK. The CDR3 region has the DNA TGTGCCAGCAGCCAAGGGGAGGTGCATACCGGGGAGCTGTTTTTT. Translated: CASSQGEVHTGELFF.

The chain carries TRBV7-2 and TRBJ2-1; 8 nucleotides line up with TRBD2. Germline V gene sequence: CDR1 SGHTA, CDR2 FQGNSA. The CDR3 is 13 amino acids. After removal of 6 bases from V and 8 bases from J, the junction contained 6 bases not matched to a gene. Here the CDR3 reads CASSLSGGDEQFF. CDR3 nucleotide sequence: TGTGCCAGCAGTCTAAGCGGGGGCGATGAGCAGTTCTTC. Filled out from reference TRBV7-2 and TRBJ2-1, the complete variable domain reads GAGVSQSPSNKVTEKGKDVELRCDPISGHTALYWYRQSLGQGLEFLIYFQGNSAPDKSGLPSDRFSAERTGGSVSTLTIQRTQQEDSAVYLCASSLSGGDEQFFGPGTRLTVL.

This clonotype was observed a few times. The chain is built from TRBV20-1 and TRBJ1-1, with 9 nucleotides matching TRBD1. In germline, CDR1 is DFQATT, CDR2 SNEGSKA (reference sequence). V trimming: 1 base; J trimming: 2 bases; junction bases outside the gene matches: 8. There are 16 residues in the CDR3. As DNA, the CDR3 is TGCAGTGCTAGAGCTAACCAGGACAGGGGAAACACTGAAGCTTTCTTT. This encodes CSARANQDRGNTEAFF.

The chain links TRBV10-1 to TRBJ2-3, with D perhaps matching TRBD2 (7 bases). V was clipped by 6 bases and J by 7 bases, with 11 bases between them. Germline V gives CDR1 WNHNN, CDR2 SYGVQD (reference sequence). The CDR3 contains 12 residues. This CDR3 reads CASRGGGNTQYF. In DNA, the CDR3 is TGCGCCAGCAGGGGGGGGGGCAATACGCAGTATTTT.

This chain connects TRBV19 to TRBJ1-5; weak D call: TRBD1 (5 bases). The CDR3 has 16 amino acids. CDR1 and CDR2 (germline): LNHDA, SQIVND (reference sequence). V shed 4 bases and J shed 3 bases, with 16 bases lying between them. CDR3 loop: CASSTLTRDDNQPQHF. In nucleotides, the CDR3 is TGTGCCAGTAGTACCTTGACCCGGGACGACAATCAGCCCCAGCATTTT.

The gene calls are TRBV19 and TRBJ2-2, with 14 bases identical to TRBD2. Germline CDR1 reads LNHDA; CDR2 reads SQIVND (reference sequence). This CDR3 has 16 amino acids. The ends lost 5 bases at V and 6 bases at J; junction bases unmatched: 5. The CDR3 sequence: CASSQTSGGASGELFF. The CDR3 nucleotides are TGTGCCAGTAGTCAGACTAGCGGGGGGGCGTCCGGGGAGCTGTTTTTT.

A few counts support this clonotype. This chain links TRBV7-2 with TRBJ2-3; 9 nucleotides agree with TRBD2. Germline lookup yields CDR1 SGHTA and CDR2 FQGNSA. After removal of 5 bases from V and 5 bases from J, the junction contained 8 bases not matched to a gene. The CDR3 is 15 residues long. CDR3 DNA: TGTGCCAGCAGCGCGCGGGGGGGCAGTAGAGATACGCAGTATTTT. This gives the protein CASSARGGSRDTQYF. Full variable domain (rest looked up from reference TRBV7-2 and TRBJ2-3): GAGVSQSPSNKVTEKGKDVELRCDPISGHTALYWYRQSLGQGLEFLIYFQGNSAPDKSGLPSDRFSAERTGGSVSTLTIQRTQQEDSAVYLCASSARGGSRDTQYFGPGTRLTVL.

This clonotype was recorded a few times. V usage is TRBV24-1 and J usage is TRBJ1-1; D not resolved. This CDR3 is 12 amino acids long. Trimming removed 4 bases from V and 10 bases from J, with 12 bases in between. Germline V gene data show CDR1 as KGHDR and CDR2 as SFDVKD. CDR3 protein: CATSDAGGRAFF. CDR3 nucleotides: TGTGCCACCAGTGACGCCGGAGGGAGAGCTTTCTTT.

The gene calls are TRBV7-9 and TRBJ2-2; TRBD1 aligns across 7 bases. V gave up 5 bases and J gave up 5 bases; unmatched junction bases: 8. This CDR3 is 15 amino acids long. Per germline, CDR1 SEHNR and CDR2 FQNEAQ (reference sequence). The CDR3 loop is CASSRTTGQTGELFF. In DNA, the CDR3 is TGTGCCAGCAGCCGAACGACAGGGCAGACCGGGGAGCTGTTTTTT. The variable domain in full, with the rest retrieved from reference TRBV7-9 and TRBJ2-2, is DTGVSQNPRHKITKRGQNVTFRCDPISEHNRLYWYRQTLGQGPEFLTYFQNEAQLEKSRLLSDRFSAERPKGSFSTLEIQRTEQGDSAMYLCASSRTTGQTGELFFGEGSRLTVL.

Turning to this clonotype: A junction end diverges from the germline sequence, so it may reflect a read error. The chain couples TRBV6-1 to TRBJ2-3; possibly TRBD1 or TRBD2 for D (6 bases each). The CDR3 spans 12 residues. From germline, CDR1 is MNHNS and CDR2 SASEGT. The CDR3 here is CKPRGRTDTQYF. The CDR3 DNA sequence: TGCAAACCCCGGGGGCGAACAGATACGCAGTATTTT.

In this sample, this clonotype turned up a few times. This chain joins TRBV2 and TRBJ1-6; D unresolved. This CDR3 is built from 13 residues. Per the germline V gene, CDR1 is SNHLY and CDR2 is FYNNEI. V lost 6 bases to trimming and J lost 5 bases, with 8 bases between them. CDR3 DNA: TGTGCCAGCAGGGTATGGGATAATTCACCCCTCCACTTT. This sequence encodes CASRVWDNSPLHF.

This clonotype has just a few counts. The V and J genes are TRBV29-1 and TRBJ1-1, with TRBD1 matching 10 bases. From germline, CDR1 is SQVTM and CDR2 ANQGSEA. Trimming removed 5 bases from V and 11 bases from J; junction bases left unmatched: 8. The length of the CDR3 is 12 residues. CDR3 nucleotide sequence: TGCAGCGTTCGACAGGGGGCGCGTCGGGCTTTCTTT. It encodes CSVRQGARRAFF.